This entry is about one T cell receptor beta chain. This sample was taken from a study of T cells in Graves' hyperthyroidism and ophthalmopathy. For the study at large: Peripheral blood was obtained at initial diagnosis, preceding any treatment.

RNA transcripts provided the source from which TCR beta CDR3 regions were amplified. The primer set for the first-round RT-PCR of the TCR CDR3 was HTBI. TCRdb analysed the multiplex PCR reads with MiXCR anew, one entry per CDR3 protein. The sample yields 250,000 or so distinct CDR3 sequences, 15% to 20% seen once. This receptor was identified in a woman younger than 35 with Graves' ophthalmopathy. Input material: blood.

The CDR3 DNA is TGTGCCAGCAGCCCATACAGGGCCTACGAGCAGTACTTC. Amino acid sequence: CASSPYRAYEQYF. The chain uses TRBV12-3 or TRBV12-4 and TRBJ2-7, with D perhaps TRBD1 (6 bases). V lost 6 bases, J lost 2 bases, and 11 bases lay in between. The CDR3 covers 13 residues.